This T cell receptor beta chain was obtained from a study of blood T cell repertoires in COVID-19. Study-wide background: COVID-19 samples from acute and convalescent phases originated in the United States, Italy and Spain.

The CDR3 has 15 residues. The V end was cut by 0 bases, the J end by 0 bases, with 5 bases between. Looked up from germline, CDR1 is LNHNV and CDR2 is YYDKDF (reference sequence). Under the authors' procedure: Researchers report that nucleated cell counts were estimated from reference gene primer amplification. Libraries were prepared by immunoSEQ multiplex PCR; TCRdb keeps only in-frame clonotypes and omits some of them. That table furnishes V, J and clone size, whereas the DNA furnished D and trimming. This sample has about 210,000 clones, with approximately 85% found just once. The TCR sequence derives from a woman between 65 and 79 years old with COVID-19, enrolled during active disease. The sample was peripheral blood. The chain uses TRBV15 and TRBJ2-2; D is unresolved. The CDR3 DNA reads TGTGCCACCAGCAGAGATGGAGCGAACACCGGGGAGCTGTTTTTT. Residues: CATSRDGANTGELFF.